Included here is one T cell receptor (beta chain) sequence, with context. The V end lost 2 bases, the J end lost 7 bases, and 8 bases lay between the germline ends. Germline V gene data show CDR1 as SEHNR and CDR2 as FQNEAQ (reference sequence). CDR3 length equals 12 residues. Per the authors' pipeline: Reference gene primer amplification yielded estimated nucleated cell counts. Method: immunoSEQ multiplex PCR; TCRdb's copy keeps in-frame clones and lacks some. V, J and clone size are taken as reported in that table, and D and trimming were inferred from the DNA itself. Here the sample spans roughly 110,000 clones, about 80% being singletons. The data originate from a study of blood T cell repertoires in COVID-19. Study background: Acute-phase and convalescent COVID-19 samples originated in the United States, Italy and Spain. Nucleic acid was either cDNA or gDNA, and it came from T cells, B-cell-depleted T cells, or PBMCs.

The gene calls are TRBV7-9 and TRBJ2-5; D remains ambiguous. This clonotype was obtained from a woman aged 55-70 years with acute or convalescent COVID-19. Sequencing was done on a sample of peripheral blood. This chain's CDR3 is CASSLSGGTQYF. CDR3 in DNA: TGTGCCAGCAGCTTATCAGGTGGGACCCAGTACTTC.